This TCR beta chain originates from a study of T cell responses to AZD1222 COVID-19 vaccine. Clones were sequenced by immunoSEQ multiplex PCR, and TCRdb holds only the in-frame ones, with some missing. The table records 100,000 or so clones, approximately 89% of them present only once. Germline CDR1 is SGHNT and CDR2 is YYREEE (reference sequence). V gave up 1 base and J gave up 5 bases, with 16 bases separating them. This CDR3 spans 16 amino acids. The input for sequencing was peripheral blood, taken 28 days after the second AZD1222 dose. The chain is built from TRBV5-4 and TRBJ2-1; perhaps TRBD1 as D (5 bases). The receptor comes from an adult who received the AZD1222 COVID-19 vaccine. The CDR3 reads CASSLLQDILNNEQFF. In DNA form, the CDR3 reads TGTGCCAGCAGCTTGTTGCAGGACATATTAAACAATGAGCAGTTCTTC. Drawing the rest from reference TRBV5-4 and TRBJ2-1, the complete variable domain is ETGVTQSPTHLIKTRGQQVTLRCSSQSGHNTVSWYQQALGQGPQFIFQYYREEENGRGNFPPRFSGLQFPNYSSELNVNALELDDSALYLCASSLLQDILNNEQFFGPGTRLTVL.